Included here is one TCR beta chain sequence, with context. Its antigen is unknown. TCRdb re-called the reads through MiXCR, storing one row per CDR3 protein. This sample carries 740,000 or so distinct CDR3 sequences, 35% to 45% of them seen once, and the ten largest clones take around 3%. The sample belongs to a study of T cell repertoires in cytomegalovirus infection. Study-level findings and limits: Summed public TCR beta family frequency identified CMV carriers bearing the relevant HLA. Ex vivo responses were dominated by HLA-C-restricted CMV-specific TCR beta clonotypes.

The clonotype comes from a human donor in good health (CMV status not recorded). Some clones in this sample may be carry-over from other donors' samples. The sample comprised PBMCs.

The CDR3 sequence is CASSEGGTNEKLFF. CDR3 in DNA: TGCGCCAGCAGCGAGGGAGGAACTAATGAAAAACTGTTTTTT. The chain joins TRBV5-1 to TRBJ1-4; D unclear. Germline CDR1 and CDR2: SGHRS and YFSETQ. The length of the CDR3 is 14 residues. V was shortened by 4 bases and J by 1 base, with 8 bases between the two germline ends.